The following is a T cell receptor (beta chain) sequence with its context. A much larger clonotype is one base distant, so this may be a read error. The source of the sample is a study of Ad26.COV2.S vaccination and SARS-CoV-2 variants. Generated by immunoSEQ multiplex PCR, the TCRdb table keeps only in-frame clones and is missing some. The table lists 300,000 to 350,000 clones, 86% of them singletons. The treatment is: around 19 received Ad26.COV2.S at low or high dose, single or two shots; several received placebo; per-sample allocation not given. Sampling happened 63 days after the first vaccine or placebo injection. There are 12 residues in the CDR3. The V end lost 1 base, the J end lost 4 bases, and 4 bases lay between the germline ends. The germline V gene encodes CDR1 SGHTA and CDR2 FQGNSA.

Source: peripheral blood, taken in a trial of Ad26.COV2.S vaccine versus placebo. The receptor was derived from a person between 18 and 65 years old who received the Ad26.COV2.S COVID-19 vaccine or a placebo. V and J are TRBV7-2 and TRBJ1-1; no definite D call. Here the CDR3 reads CASSLGATEAFF. The CDR3 region has the DNA TGTGCCAGCAGCTTAGGGGCCACTGAAGCTTTCTTT. The full variable domain, rest sourced from reference TRBV7-2 and TRBJ1-1, is GAGVSQSPSNKVTEKGKDVELRCDPISGHTALYWYRQSLGQGLEFLIYFQGNSAPDKSGLPSDRFSAERTGGSVSTLTIQRTQQEDSAVYLCASSLGATEAFFGQGTRLTVV.